The entry below describes one TCR beta chain. Its specificity is unknown. The data stem from a study of blood T cells in healthy people across ages. Study-wide results and caveats: Donors of long life had a larger count of naive CD4+ cells and greater diversity than aged donors. As age increased, TCR beta diversity per million T cells fell in a roughly linear fashion.

The study drew donors from healthy Caucasian individuals in Russia aged about 6 to 90. Together with a sample-barcoded 5' primer, a J-beta primer mix was included in a second PCR lasting roughly 6 to 12 cycles. TCRdb called the 5' RACE reads again in MiXCR, with one record for every CDR3 protein. The data contain roughly 1.7 million distinct CDR3 sequences, approximately 32% of them singletons. Material for sequencing was blood. The clonotype was recovered from a woman younger than 45 in good health.

The CDR3 DNA reads TGTGCCAGCAGCCCTCTGAGAGGGAGGCGCAATGAGCAGTACTTC. It yields the protein CASSPLRGRRNEQYF. J is TRBJ2-5 and V is TRBV11-2; a possible D gene is TRBD2 (6 bases). The CDR3 totals 15 residues. V was shortened by 5 bases and J by 11 bases, with 24 bases between the two germline ends. Germline loops: CDR1 SGHAT, CDR2 FQNNGV.